The present T cell receptor beta chain was sequenced within a study of blood T cells in healthy people across ages. Study-wide findings and caveats: Age advanced and TCR beta diversity per million T cells fell, roughly linearly.

A note on this clonotype: What it binds is unknown.

Germline assignment: CDR1 MNHNY and CDR2 SVGAGI (reference sequence). The CDR3 extends over 13 amino acids. V was clipped by 6 bases and J by 9 bases, with 15 bases between them. A second PCR of roughly 7 to 11 cycles used a sample-barcoded 5' primer and a J-beta primer mix. MiXCR was run by TCRdb on the 5' RACE reads, yielding one entry per CDR3 protein. The repertoire holds fewer than 1.5 million distinct CDR3 sequences, with 42% as singletons. The TCR was taken from a woman under 30 in good health. Material for sequencing was blood. The J gene is TRBJ2-1, the V gene TRBV6-6; D unresolved. CDR3 in amino acids: CASSPFSESEQFF. The CDR3 nucleotides read TGTGCCAGCAGCCCCTTTTCAGAGAGTGAGCAGTTCTTC.